This T cell receptor beta chain was found in a study of CD8+CD57+ T cells in acquired aplastic anemia. Study information: The study obtained 9 million to 13 million reads on average for CD4+ cells from healthy donors. Whole-study findings and limits: Significant differences in CD8+ Simpson's diversity were not observed between patients and controls. Found in both controls and patients were approximately 29 CD8+ CDR3 sequences.

Worth noting for this clonotype: Its antigen is still unknown.

V dropped 4 bases and J dropped 8; count of bases not matched to a gene: 9. This CDR3 comprises 15 residues. Per germline, CDR1 KGHDR and CDR2 SFDVKD. Using genomic DNA as the template, TCR beta VDJ and CDR3 profiling was carried out. TCRdb reanalysed the reads using MiXCR and keeps one entry per CDR3 protein. This repertoire shows 200,000 to 250,000 distinct CDR3 sequences, 60% to 65% found once; its top ten account for about 31%. This sequence originates from a human donor in good health. What was sequenced was sorted CD4+, CD8+, or CD8+CD57+ T cells (not recorded which) from PBMCs. The chain is built from TRBV24-1 and TRBJ2-1; TRBD2 agrees at 8 bases. CDR3 in DNA: TGTGCCACCAGTGACCTGGGCCCCGGGGGGGATGAGCAGTTCTTC. It translates to CATSDLGPGGDEQFF.